The present entry profiles one T cell receptor beta chain with its context. The source of the sample is a study of radiation and T cells in renal cell carcinoma. The CDR3 length is 16 residues. Germline V gene data show CDR1 as LGHNA and CDR2 as YSLEER. V lost 0 bases and J lost 3, with 11 bases in between. The sample's treatment: 15 Gy SBRT to primary tumor, nephrectomy 4 weeks later. The protocol was immunoSEQ multiplex PCR, while the TCRdb copy is restricted to in-frame clones and leaves out a portion. The sample consists of almost 9,500 clones, approximately 62% of them appearing once. Sequenced material: tumor tissue, taken from a patient whose treatment included radiotherapy and nephrectomy. The chain employs TRBV4-3 and TRBJ1-4, with a possible D match to TRBD1 (6 bases). The receptor was isolated from a woman between 45 and 60 years old with renal cell carcinoma. The CDR3 protein is CASSQDGQYPNEKLFF. As DNA, the CDR3 is TGCGCCAGCAGCCAAGATGGACAGTACCCTAATGAAAAACTGTTTTTT.